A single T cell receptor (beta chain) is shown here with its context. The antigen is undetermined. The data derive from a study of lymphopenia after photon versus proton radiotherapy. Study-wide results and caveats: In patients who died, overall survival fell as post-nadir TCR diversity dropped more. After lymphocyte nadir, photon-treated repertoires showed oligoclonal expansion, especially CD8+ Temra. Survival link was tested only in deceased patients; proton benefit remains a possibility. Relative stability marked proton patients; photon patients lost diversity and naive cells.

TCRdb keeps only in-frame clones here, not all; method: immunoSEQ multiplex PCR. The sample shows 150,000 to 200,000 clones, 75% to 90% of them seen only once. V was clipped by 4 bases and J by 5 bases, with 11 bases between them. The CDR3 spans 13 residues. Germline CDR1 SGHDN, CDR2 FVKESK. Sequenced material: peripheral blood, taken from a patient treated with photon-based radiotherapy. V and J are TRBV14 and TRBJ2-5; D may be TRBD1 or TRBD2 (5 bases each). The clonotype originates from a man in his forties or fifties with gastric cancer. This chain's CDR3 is CASSRDPGETQYF. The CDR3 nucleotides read TGTGCCAGCAGCCGGGACCCGGGGGAGACCCAGTACTTC.